This TCR beta chain was profiled in a study of early T cells in non-severe SARS-CoV-2 infection. TCRdb ran MiXCR on the 5' RACE reads and lists one entry per CDR3 protein. The sample lists roughly 55,000 distinct CDR3 sequences; around 10% were seen once. The CDR3 is 15 residues long. The V gene's germline CDR1 is MDHEN and CDR2 SYDVKM. V lost 5 bases and J 0 bases, leaving 12 bases between the germline ends. The TCR comes from an adult who was a healthcare worker with PCR-confirmed SARS-CoV-2 infection or an uninfected control (not recorded which). The sequencing sample was made of whole blood. This chain links TRBV28 with TRBJ2-3; D remains unclear. The CDR3 DNA sequence: TGTGCCAGCAGTCGTTTAGAGGCTAGCACAGATACGCAGTATTTT. Translating it yields CASSRLEASTDTQYF.